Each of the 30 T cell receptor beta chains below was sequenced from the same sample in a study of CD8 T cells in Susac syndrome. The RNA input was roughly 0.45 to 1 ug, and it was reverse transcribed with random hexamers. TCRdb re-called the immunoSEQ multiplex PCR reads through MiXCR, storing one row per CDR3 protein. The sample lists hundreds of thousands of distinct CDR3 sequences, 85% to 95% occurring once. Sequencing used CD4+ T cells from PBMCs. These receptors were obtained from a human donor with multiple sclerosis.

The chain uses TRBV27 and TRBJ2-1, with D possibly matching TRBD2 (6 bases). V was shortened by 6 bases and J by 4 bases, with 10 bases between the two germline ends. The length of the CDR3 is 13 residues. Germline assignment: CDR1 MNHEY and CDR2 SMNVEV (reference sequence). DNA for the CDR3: TGTGCCAGCAGAGGCGGGGTATACAATGAGCAGTTCTTC. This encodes CASRGGVYNEQFF.

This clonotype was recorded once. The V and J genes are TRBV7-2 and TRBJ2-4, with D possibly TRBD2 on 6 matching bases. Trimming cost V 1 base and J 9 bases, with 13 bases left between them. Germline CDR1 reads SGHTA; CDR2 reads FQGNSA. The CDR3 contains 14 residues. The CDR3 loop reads CASSLGPTSSIQYF. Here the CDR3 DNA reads TGTGCCAGCAGCTTAGGCCCGACTAGTAGCATTCAGTACTTC.

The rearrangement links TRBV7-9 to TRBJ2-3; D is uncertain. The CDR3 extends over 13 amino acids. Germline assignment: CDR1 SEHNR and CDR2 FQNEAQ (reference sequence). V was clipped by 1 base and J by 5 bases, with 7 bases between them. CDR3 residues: CASSLGSGDTQYF. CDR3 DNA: TGTGCCAGCAGCTTAGGGTCCGGAGATACGCAGTATTTT. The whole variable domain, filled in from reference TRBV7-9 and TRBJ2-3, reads DTGVSQNPRHKITKRGQNVTFRCDPISEHNRLYWYRQTLGQGPEFLTYFQNEAQLEKSRLLSDRFSAERPKGSFSTLEIQRTEQGDSAMYLCASSLGSGDTQYFGPGTRLTVL.

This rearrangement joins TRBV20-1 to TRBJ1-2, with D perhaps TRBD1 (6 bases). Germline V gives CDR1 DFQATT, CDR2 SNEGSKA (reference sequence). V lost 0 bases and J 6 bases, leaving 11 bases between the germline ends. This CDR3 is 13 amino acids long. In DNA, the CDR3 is TGCAGTGCTAGAGATTGGACAGCCCATGGCTACACCTTC. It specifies CSARDWTAHGYTF.

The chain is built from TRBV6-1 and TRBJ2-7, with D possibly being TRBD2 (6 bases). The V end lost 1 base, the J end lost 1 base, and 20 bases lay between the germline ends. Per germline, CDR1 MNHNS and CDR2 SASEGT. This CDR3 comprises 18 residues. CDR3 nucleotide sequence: TGTGCCAGCAGTGAAGTGCCCCGCGGGGCAGGGCTTTCCTACGAGCAGTACTTC. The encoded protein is CASSEVPRGAGLSYEQYF.

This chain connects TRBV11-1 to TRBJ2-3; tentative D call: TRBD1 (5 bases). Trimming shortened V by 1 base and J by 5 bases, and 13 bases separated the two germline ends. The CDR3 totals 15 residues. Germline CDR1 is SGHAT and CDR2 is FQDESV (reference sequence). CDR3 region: CASSLVLQGQDTQYF. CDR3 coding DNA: TGTGCCAGCAGCTTAGTCCTCCAGGGCCAAGATACGCAGTATTTT.

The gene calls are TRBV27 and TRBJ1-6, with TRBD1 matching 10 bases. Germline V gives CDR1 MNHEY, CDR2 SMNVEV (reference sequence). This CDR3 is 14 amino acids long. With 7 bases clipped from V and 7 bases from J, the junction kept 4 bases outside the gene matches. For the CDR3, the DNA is TGTGCCAGCAAACCGGGACAGGGGAATTCACCCCTCCACTTT. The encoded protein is CASKPGQGNSPLHF.

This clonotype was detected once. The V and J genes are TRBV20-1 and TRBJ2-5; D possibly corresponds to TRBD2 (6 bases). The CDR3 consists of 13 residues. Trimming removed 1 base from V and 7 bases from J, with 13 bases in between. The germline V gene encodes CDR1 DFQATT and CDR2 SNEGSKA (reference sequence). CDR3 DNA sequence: TGCAGTGCTAGAGGGCGGGGCCCGGGGACCCAGTACTTC. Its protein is CSARGRGPGTQYF.

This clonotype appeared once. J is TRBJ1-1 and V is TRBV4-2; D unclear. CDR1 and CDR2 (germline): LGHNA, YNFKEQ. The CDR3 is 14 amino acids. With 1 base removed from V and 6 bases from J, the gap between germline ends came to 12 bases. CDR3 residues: CASSQVVSGPEAFF. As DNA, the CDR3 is TGTGCCAGCAGCCAAGTCGTGAGTGGACCTGAAGCTTTCTTT.

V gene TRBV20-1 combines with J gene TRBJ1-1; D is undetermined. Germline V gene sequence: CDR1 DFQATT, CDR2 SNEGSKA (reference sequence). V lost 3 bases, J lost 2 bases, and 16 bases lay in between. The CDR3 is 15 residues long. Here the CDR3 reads CSASVLTRANTEAFF. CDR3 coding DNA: TGCAGTGCTAGCGTGCTGACGAGGGCCAACACTGAAGCTTTCTTT.

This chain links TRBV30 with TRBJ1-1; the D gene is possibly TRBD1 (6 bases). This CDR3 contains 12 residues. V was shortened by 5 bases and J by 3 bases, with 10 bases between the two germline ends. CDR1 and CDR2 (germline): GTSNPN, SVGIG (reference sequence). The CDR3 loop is CAWDGGHTEAFF. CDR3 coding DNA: TGTGCCTGGGACGGGGGGCACACTGAAGCTTTCTTT. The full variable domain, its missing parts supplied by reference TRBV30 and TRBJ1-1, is SQTIHQWPATLVQPVGSPLSLECTVEGTSNPNLYWYRQAAGRGLQLLFYSVGIGQISSEVPQNLSASRPQDRQFILSSKKLLLSDSGFYLCAWDGGHTEAFFGQGTRLTVV.

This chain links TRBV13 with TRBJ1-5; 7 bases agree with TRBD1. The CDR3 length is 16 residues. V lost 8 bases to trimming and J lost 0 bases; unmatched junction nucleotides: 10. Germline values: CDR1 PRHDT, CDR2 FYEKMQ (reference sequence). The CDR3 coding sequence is TGTGCCAGCCAATCTGGGACAGCCACTAGCAATCAGCCCCAGCATTTT. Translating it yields CASQSGTATSNQPQHF.

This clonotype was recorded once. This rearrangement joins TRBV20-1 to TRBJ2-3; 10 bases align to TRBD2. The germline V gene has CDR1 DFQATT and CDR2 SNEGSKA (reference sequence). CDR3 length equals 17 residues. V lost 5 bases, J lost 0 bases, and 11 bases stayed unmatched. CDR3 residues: CSASPGLATTSTDTQYF. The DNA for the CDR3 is TGCAGTGCTTCTCCGGGACTAGCGACTACTAGCACAGATACGCAGTATTTT.

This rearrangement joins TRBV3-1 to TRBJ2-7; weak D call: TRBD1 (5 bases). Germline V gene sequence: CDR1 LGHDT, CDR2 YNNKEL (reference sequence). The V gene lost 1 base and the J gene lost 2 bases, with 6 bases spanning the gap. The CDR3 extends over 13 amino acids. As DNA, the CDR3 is TGTGCCAGCAGCCAAGTACAGGCCTACGAGCAGTACTTC. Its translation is CASSQVQAYEQYF.

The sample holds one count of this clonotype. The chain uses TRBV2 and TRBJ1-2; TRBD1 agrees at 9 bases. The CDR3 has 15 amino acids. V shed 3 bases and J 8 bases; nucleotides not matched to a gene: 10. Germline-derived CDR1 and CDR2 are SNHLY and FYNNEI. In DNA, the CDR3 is TGTGCCAGCAGTGATACCCTGACAGGGGGAGGCGGCTACACCTTC. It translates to CASSDTLTGGGGYTF.

CDR3 region: CASSLLASNEQFF. DNA of the CDR3: TGTGCCAGCAGCTTACTAGCGAGTAATGAGCAGTTCTTC. This rearrangement joins TRBV7-2 to TRBJ2-1; maybe TRBD2 (6 bases). V dropped 2 bases and J dropped 7 bases, with 9 bases sitting between them. Germline V gene data show CDR1 as SGHTA and CDR2 as FQGNSA. The length of the CDR3 is 13 residues.

The CDR3 loop reads CAWSRGLNTGELFF. In DNA, the CDR3 is TGTGCCTGGAGTCGGGGGCTTAACACCGGGGAGCTGTTTTTT. The rearrangement joins TRBV30 to TRBJ2-2; TRBD1 or TRBD2 may be the D gene (6 bases each). The germline CDR1 and CDR2 sequences are GTSNPN and SVGIG (reference sequence). Trimming shortened V by 2 bases and J by 2 bases, and 9 bases separated the two germline ends. The CDR3 loop spans 14 amino acids.

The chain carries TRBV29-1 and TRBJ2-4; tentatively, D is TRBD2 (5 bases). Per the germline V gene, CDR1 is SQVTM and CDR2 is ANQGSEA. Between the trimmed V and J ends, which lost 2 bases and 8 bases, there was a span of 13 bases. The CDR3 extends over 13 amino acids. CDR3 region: CSVERLARDIQYF. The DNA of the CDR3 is TGCAGCGTTGAAAGGCTAGCAAGAGACATTCAGTACTTC.

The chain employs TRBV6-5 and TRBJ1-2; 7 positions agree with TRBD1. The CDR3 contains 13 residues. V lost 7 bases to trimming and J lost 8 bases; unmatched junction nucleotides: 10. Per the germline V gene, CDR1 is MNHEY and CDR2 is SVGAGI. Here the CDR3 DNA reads TGTGCCAGCACCCGACAGGGACCAGGAGGCTACACCTTC. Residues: CASTRQGPGGYTF.

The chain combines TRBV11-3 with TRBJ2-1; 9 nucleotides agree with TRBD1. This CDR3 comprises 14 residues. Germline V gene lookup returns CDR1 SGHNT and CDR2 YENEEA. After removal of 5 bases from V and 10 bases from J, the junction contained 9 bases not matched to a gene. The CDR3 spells CASSGQGSSGEQFF. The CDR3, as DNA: TGTGCCAGCAGCGGACAGGGGAGCAGCGGGGAGCAGTTCTTC.

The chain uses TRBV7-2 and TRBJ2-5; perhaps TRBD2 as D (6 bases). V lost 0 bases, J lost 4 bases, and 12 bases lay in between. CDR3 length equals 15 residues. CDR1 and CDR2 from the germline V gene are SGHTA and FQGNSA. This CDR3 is CASSLAGGTPETQYF. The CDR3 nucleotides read TGTGCCAGCAGCTTAGCCGGGGGTACCCCAGAGACCCAGTACTTC.

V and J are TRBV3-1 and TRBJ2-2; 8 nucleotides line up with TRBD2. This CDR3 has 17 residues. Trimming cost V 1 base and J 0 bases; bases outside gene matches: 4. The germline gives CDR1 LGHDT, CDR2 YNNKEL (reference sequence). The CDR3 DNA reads TGTGCCAGCAGCCAAGTTGCGGGGGGTTCGAACACCGGGGAGCTGTTTTTT. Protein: CASSQVAGGSNTGELFF.

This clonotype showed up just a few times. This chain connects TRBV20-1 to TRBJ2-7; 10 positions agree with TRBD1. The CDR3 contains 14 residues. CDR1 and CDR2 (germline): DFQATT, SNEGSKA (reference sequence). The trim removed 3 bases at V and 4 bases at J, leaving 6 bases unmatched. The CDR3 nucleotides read TGCAGTGCTAGCCGGGACAGGGGTCCATACGAGCAGTACTTC. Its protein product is CSASRDRGPYEQYF.

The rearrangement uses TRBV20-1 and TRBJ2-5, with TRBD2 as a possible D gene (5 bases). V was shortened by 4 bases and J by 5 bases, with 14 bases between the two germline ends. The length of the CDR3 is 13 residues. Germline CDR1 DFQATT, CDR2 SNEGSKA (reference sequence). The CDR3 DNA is TGCAGTGCTAAGAAGGGAGCCAGGGAGACCCAGTACTTC. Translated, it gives CSAKKGARETQYF.

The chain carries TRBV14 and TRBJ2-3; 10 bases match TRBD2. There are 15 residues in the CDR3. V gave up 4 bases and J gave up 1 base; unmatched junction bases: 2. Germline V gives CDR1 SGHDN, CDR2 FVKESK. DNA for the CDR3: TGTGCCAGCAGCCCAGGGACTAGCGGCACAGATACGCAGTATTTT. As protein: CASSPGTSGTDTQYF.

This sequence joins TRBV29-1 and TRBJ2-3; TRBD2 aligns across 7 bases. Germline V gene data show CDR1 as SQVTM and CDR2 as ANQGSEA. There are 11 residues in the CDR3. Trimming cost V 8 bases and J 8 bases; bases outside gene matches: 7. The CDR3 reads CSNEWGGTQYF. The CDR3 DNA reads TGCAGCAACGAATGGGGGGGTACGCAGTATTTT.

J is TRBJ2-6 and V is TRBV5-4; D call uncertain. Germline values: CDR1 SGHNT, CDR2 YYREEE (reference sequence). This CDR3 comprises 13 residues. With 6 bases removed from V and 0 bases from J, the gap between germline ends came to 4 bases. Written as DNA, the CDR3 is TGTGCCAGCACCTTCTCTGGGGCCAACGTCCTGACTTTC. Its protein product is CASTFSGANVLTF.

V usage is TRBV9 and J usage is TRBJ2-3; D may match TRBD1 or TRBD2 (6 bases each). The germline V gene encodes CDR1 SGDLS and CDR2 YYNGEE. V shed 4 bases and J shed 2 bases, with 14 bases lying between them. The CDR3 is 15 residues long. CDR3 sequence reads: CASSLGGGYTDTQYF. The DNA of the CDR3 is TGTGCCAGCAGCTTAGGGGGAGGCTACACAGATACGCAGTATTTT.

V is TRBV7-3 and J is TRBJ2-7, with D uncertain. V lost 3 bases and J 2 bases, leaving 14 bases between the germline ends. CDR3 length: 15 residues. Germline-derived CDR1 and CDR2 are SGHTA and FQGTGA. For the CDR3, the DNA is TGTGCCAGCAGCTTCCCCACTACGGTCACCTACGAGCAGTACTTC. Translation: CASSFPTTVTYEQYF.

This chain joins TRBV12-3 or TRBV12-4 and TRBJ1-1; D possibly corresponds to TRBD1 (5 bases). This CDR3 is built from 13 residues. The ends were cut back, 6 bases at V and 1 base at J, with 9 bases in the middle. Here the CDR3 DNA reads TGTGCCAGCAGGCGGGGCCCGAACACTGAAGCTTTCTTT. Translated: CASRRGPNTEAFF.